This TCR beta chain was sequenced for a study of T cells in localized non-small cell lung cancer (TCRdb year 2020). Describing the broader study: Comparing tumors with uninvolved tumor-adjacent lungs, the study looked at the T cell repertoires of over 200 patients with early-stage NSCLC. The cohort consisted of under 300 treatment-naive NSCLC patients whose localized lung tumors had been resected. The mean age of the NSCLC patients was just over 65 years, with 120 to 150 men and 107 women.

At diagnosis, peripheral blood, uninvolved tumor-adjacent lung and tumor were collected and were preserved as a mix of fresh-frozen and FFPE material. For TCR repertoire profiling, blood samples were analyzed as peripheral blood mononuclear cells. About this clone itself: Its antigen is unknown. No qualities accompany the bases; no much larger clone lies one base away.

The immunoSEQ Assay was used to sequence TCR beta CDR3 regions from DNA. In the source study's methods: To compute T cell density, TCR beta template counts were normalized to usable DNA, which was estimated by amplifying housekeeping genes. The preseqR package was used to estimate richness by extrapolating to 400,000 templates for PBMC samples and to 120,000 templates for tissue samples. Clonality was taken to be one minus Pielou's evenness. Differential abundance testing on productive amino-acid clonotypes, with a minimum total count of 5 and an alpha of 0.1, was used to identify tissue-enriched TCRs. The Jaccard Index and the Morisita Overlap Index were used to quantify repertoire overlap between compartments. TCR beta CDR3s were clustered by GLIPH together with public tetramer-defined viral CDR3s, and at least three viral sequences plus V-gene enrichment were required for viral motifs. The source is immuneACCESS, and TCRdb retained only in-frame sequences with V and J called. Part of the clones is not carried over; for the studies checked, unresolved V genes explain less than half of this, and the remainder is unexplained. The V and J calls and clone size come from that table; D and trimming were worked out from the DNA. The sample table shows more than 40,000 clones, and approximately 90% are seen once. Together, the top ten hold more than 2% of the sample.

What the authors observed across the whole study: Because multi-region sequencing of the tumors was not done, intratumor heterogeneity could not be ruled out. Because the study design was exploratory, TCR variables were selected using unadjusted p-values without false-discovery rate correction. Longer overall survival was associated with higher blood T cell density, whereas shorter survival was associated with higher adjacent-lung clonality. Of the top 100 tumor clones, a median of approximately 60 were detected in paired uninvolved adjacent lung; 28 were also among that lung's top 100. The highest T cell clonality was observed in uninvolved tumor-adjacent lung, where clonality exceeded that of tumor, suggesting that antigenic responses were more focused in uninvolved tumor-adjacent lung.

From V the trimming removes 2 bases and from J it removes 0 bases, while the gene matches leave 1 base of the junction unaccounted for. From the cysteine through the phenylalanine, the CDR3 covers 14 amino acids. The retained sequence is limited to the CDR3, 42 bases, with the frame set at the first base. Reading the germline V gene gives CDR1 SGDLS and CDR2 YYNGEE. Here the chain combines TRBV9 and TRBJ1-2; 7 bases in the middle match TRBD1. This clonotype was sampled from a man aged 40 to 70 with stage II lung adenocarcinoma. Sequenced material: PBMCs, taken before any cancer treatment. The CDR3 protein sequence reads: CASSVGTANYGYTF. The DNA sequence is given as TGTGCCAGCAGCGTCGGGACAGCTAACTATGGCTACACCTTC.